This T cell receptor (beta chain) was profiled in a study of cytomegalovirus exposure and HLA in healthy donors. Looking at the study overall: As an earlier analysis found, roughly 180 million T cells yielded fewer than 130 million unique TCR beta sequences. Study-wide results and caveats: The study flagged around 160 TCR beta chains as cytomegalovirus-associated.

It was with 60 Vbeta and 13 Jbeta primers that the PCR ran. Sequencing was performed with immunoSEQ multiplex PCR; in TCRdb, only in-frame clones are kept and a portion is missing. Of fewer than 80,000 clones in the sample, around 76% are singletons; the top ten hold 3.3%. Germline values: CDR1 LNHDA, CDR2 SQIVND (reference sequence). With 4 bases clipped from V and 7 bases from J, the junction kept 5 bases outside the gene matches. The CDR3 covers 14 residues. A few counts support this clone. The antigen remains undetermined. The origin of this receptor is a man in his late teens or twenties in good health and CMV-seronegative. Sequencing was carried out using PBMCs. The V and J genes are TRBV19 and TRBJ2-2; 8 bases line up with TRBD1. The CDR3 reads CASSRAGGIGELFF. The CDR3 bases are TGTGCCAGTAGTAGGGCAGGGGGCATCGGGGAGCTGTTTTTT.